The present entry profiles one TCR beta chain with its context. What it binds is unknown. Germline lookup yields CDR1 SGHNT and CDR2 YYREEE (reference sequence). V lost 1 base and J 2 bases, leaving 12 bases between the germline ends. This CDR3 region has 15 residues. The data are from a study of shared clonotypes between healthy human individuals. On the study more broadly: Participating donors consisted of two women and a few men aged 18 to 49. Study-wide results and limits: Rarefaction gave evidence that sorted-subset sequencing remained incomplete despite large depth.

Sequencing used immunoSEQ multiplex PCR; TCRdb keeps in-frame clones, though not all of them. The sample has millions of clones, just over 90% seen once. The sequence derives from a man in his late teens or twenties in good health. The specimen was naive CD4+ T cells sorted from blood. As to subset: CD45RA+ positively selected. The genes are TRBV5-4 and TRBJ2-5; D remains unclear. Written as DNA, the CDR3 is TGTGCCAGCAGCTTGCGGCCAGGCAATCAAGAGACCCAGTACTTC. Protein: CASSLRPGNQETQYF.